Sequencing of this TCR beta chain was carried out in a study of HIV-infected patients and healthy controls. Reverse transcription used approximately 500 ng RNA and constant-region primers for alpha and beta. Separate chain-specific third strand synthesis with multiplexing indices produced the alpha and beta libraries. TCRdb reanalysed the 5' RACE reads using MiXCR and keeps one entry per CDR3 protein. The data hold 13,000 to 15,000 distinct CDR3 sequences, with roughly 9.9% observed a single time. This clonotype rates as medium-sized. The repertoire came from unfractionated whole blood and reflected all unsorted peripheral T cells. There are 14 residues in the CDR3. Trimming stripped 0 bases from V and 8 bases from J, with 12 bases between. From germline, CDR1 is SGDLS and CDR2 YYNGEE.

This sequence joins TRBV9 and TRBJ1-3; no clear D gene. The source is an adult in good health. The sample comprised blood. The CDR3 spells CASSVGPYRDTIYF. CDR3 in DNA: TGTGCCAGCAGCGTAGGTCCGTACCGAGACACCATATATTTT. Variable domain in full (rest from reference TRBV9 and TRBJ1-3): DSGVTQTPKHLITATGQRVTLRCSPRSGDLSVYWYQQSLDQGLQFLIQYYNGEERAKGNILERFSAQQFPDLHSELNLSSLELGDSALYFCASSVGPYRDTIYFGEGSWLTVV.